The following is a TCR beta chain sequence with its context. Produced via immunoSEQ multiplex PCR; TCRdb's table is partial and in-frame only. The data contain approximately 60,000 clones, roughly 91% of them seen just once; the ten biggest clones take up approximately 0.4%. From germline, CDR1 is SQVTM and CDR2 ANQGSEA. This CDR3 contains 15 residues. V shed 7 bases, J shed 1 base, and the junction held 5 bases outside the gene matches. These data come from a study of OX40 agonist ivuxolimab in advanced cancers. Autoimmune disease history or systemic immunosuppression excluded patients. The receptor was isolated from an adult with an advanced solid tumor such as melanoma, head and neck, liver or kidney cancer. V gene TRBV29-1 combines with J gene TRBJ2-5; 14 nucleotides align to TRBD2. This sample comprised CD4+ or CD8+ T cells sorted from blood, obtained in a trial of the OX40 agonist ivuxolimab. The CDR3, as DNA: TGCAGCGGACGGACTAGCGGGGGGATCCAAGAGACCCAGTACTTC. Its translation: CSGRTSGGIQETQYF.